The clone carrying this T cell receptor beta chain was detected only a few times. Assay used: immunoSEQ multiplex PCR; TCRdb lists only in-frame clones, some missing. The sample consists of some 90,000 clones, 78% of them appearing once. The record originates from a study of PD-1 blockade in classical Hodgkin lymphoma. Time point given: cycle 4 day 1 (C4D1), after five to seven weeks of nivolumab. Every patient was affected by relapse after autologous stem cell transplantation, while exposure to brentuximab vedotin was not uniform. CDR3 length: 14 residues. Per the germline V gene, CDR1 is SGHAT and CDR2 is FQDESV (reference sequence). V lost 1 base, J lost 5 bases, and 5 bases stayed unmatched.

This clonotype was obtained from a human donor with classical Hodgkin lymphoma. This material consisted of peripheral blood mononuclear cells (PBMCs), taken before the fourth cycle of nivolumab. The rearrangement uses TRBV11-1 and TRBJ2-7, with TRBD1 matching over 7 bases. CDR3 amino acids: CASSLETGTHEQYF. The CDR3 DNA is TGTGCCAGCAGCTTAGAGACAGGGACCCACGAGCAGTACTTC.